This entry lists 26 T cell receptor beta chains sequenced from one sample in a study of CD8+CD57+ T cells in acquired aplastic anemia. Profiling of TCR beta VDJ combinations and CDR3 sequences used genomic DNA as template. MiXCR, run by TCRdb on the reads, gives a single entry per CDR3 protein. The table shows approximately 190,000 distinct CDR3 sequences, with about 64% occurring only once. The specimen was sorted CD4+, CD8+, or CD8+CD57+ T cells (not recorded which) from PBMCs. These receptors were obtained from a human donor with severe aplastic anemia or a healthy control (not recorded which).

This clonotype was counted a few times. The V call is TRBV7-9, the J call TRBJ1-6; D is undetermined. CDR3 size: 14 residues. Germline CDR1 is SEHNR and CDR2 is FQNEAQ (reference sequence). V shed 4 bases and J shed 7 bases, with 11 bases lying between them. The CDR3 DNA is TGTGCCAGCAGCTCGGGTGTAGGCAATTCACCCCTCCACTTT. Amino acid sequence: CASSSGVGNSPLHF.

The table lists this clonotype with many counts. This rearrangement joins TRBV20-1 to TRBJ2-3, with D possibly matching TRBD2 (5 bases). The CDR3 contains 11 residues. V lost 5 bases, J lost 7 bases, and 10 bases lay in between. Germline V gene sequence: CDR1 DFQATT, CDR2 SNEGSKA (reference sequence). CDR3 loop: CSAAEGNTQYF. In DNA, the CDR3 is TGCAGTGCTGCAGAGGGTAATACGCAGTATTTT.

The J gene is TRBJ2-7, the V gene TRBV20-1; possibly TRBD2 for D (5 bases). The CDR3 is made up of 12 amino acids. The V end was cut by 7 bases, the J end by 1 base, with 11 bases between. Germline values: CDR1 DFQATT, CDR2 SNEGSKA (reference sequence). CDR3: CSVTGESYEQYF. CDR3 bases: TGCAGTGTTACCGGGGAGTCCTACGAGCAGTACTTC.

V usage is TRBV7-8 and J usage is TRBJ1-6; D may be TRBD1 (5 bases). Germline loops: CDR1 SGHVS, CDR2 FQNEAQ. The CDR3 length is 16 residues. The ends were cut back, 2 bases at V and 0 bases at J, with 8 bases in the middle. For the CDR3, the DNA is TGTGCCAGCAGCTTACGGGGGAGCTCCTATAATTCACCCCTCCACTTT. Translating gives CASSLRGSSYNSPLHF.

This clonotype was seen repeatedly, ten times or more. The J gene is TRBJ2-2, the V gene TRBV7-9; D gene unclear. CDR1 is SEHNR, CDR2 FQNEAQ, per germline (reference sequence). The CDR3 loop spans 16 amino acids. V was shortened by 2 bases and J by 2 bases, with 12 bases between the two germline ends. The CDR3 DNA is TGTGCCAGCAGCTTATTGCCCGGACCAAACACCGGGGAGCTGTTTTTT. It yields the protein CASSLLPGPNTGELFF.

To note about this clonotype: A read error may be the cause here, since a much bigger clone is one base away. The chain couples TRBV6-5 to TRBJ2-3; 9 positions match TRBD2. The CDR3 is made up of 17 amino acids. The germline CDR1 and CDR2 sequences are MNHEY and SVGAGI. For the CDR3, the DNA is TGTGCCAGCAGTACCCCTGGACCCGGGACTAGCAGAGATACGCAGTATTTT. This sequence encodes CASSTPGPGTSRDTQYF.

This clonotype appeared a few times. The chain is built from TRBV2 and TRBJ2-7; 9 bases are a match to TRBD1. CDR1 is SNHLY, CDR2 FYNNEI, per germline. The CDR3 covers 14 residues. The V segment lost 5 bases and the J segment 1 base; nucleotides outside the gene matches: 3. The CDR3, as DNA: TGTGCCAGCAGTCCGGGACAGGGTTCCTACGAGCAGTACTTC. The encoded protein is CASSPGQGSYEQYF.

V usage is TRBV7-2 and J usage is TRBJ2-7, with 11 positions matching TRBD1. The CDR3 spans 14 residues. V dropped 6 bases and J dropped 4; count of bases not matched to a gene: 5. From germline, CDR1 is SGHTA and CDR2 FQGNSA. The CDR3 spells CASRSGTGGYEQYF. The CDR3 DNA follows: TGTGCCAGCAGATCCGGGACAGGGGGTTACGAGCAGTACTTC. The full variable domain, its missing parts supplied by reference TRBV7-2 and TRBJ2-7, is GAGVSQSPSNKVTEKGKDVELRCDPISGHTALYWYRQSLGQGLEFLIYFQGNSAPDKSGLPSDRFSAERTGGSVSTLTIQRTQQEDSAVYLCASRSGTGGYEQYFGPGTRLTVT.

V is TRBV20-1 and J is TRBJ1-2, with D uncertain. The CDR3 has 13 amino acids. Germline CDR1 reads DFQATT; CDR2 reads SNEGSKA (reference sequence). The V end lost 0 bases, the J end lost 1 base, and 6 bases lay between the germline ends. The CDR3 nucleotides read TGCAGTGCTAGAGACCCTGATAACTATGGCTACACCTTC. It specifies CSARDPDNYGYTF.

The gene calls are TRBV10-3 and TRBJ2-7, with 8 bases matching TRBD1. Per germline, CDR1 ENHRY and CDR2 SYGVKD. The CDR3 totals 14 residues. Trimming took 11 bases from V and 2 from J; bases not matched to a gene: 11. CDR3 residues: CAVSNRGETYEQYF. The CDR3 DNA follows: TGTGCCGTCTCAAACAGGGGGGAAACCTACGAGCAGTACTTC.

This rearrangement joins TRBV30 to TRBJ2-3; 10 nucleotides line up with TRBD1. V trimming: 0 bases; J trimming: 4 bases; junction bases outside the gene matches: 4. The CDR3 is 15 residues long. Germline V gene data show CDR1 as GTSNPN and CDR2 as SVGIG (reference sequence). CDR3 loop: CAWSVTGTGADTQYF. The CDR3 DNA is TGTGCCTGGAGTGTAACCGGGACAGGGGCAGATACGCAGTATTTT.

This clonotype was recorded only once. This CDR3 is CASSYRDMIYEQYF. CDR3 in DNA: TGTGCCAGCAGCTACCGGGATATGATCTACGAGCAGTACTTC. V gene TRBV11-3 combines with J gene TRBJ2-7; a possible D gene is TRBD2 (5 bases). The CDR3 length is 14 residues. Germline assignment: CDR1 SGHNT and CDR2 YENEEA. V lost 4 bases and J 3 bases, leaving 13 bases between the germline ends.

The CDR3 DNA follows: TGCGCCAGCAGTGGGTCGTGGACTAGCGGGGAGCCCACAGATACGCAGTATTTT. It yields the protein CASSGSWTSGEPTDTQYF. This chain connects TRBV10-1 to TRBJ2-3; TRBD2 aligns across 12 bases. This CDR3 region has 18 residues. Germline assignment: CDR1 WNHNN and CDR2 SYGVQD (reference sequence). J was trimmed by 2 bases and V by 4 bases; bases with no gene match: 10.

This clonotype has a single count. This chain connects TRBV9 to TRBJ1-6; D remains ambiguous. CDR3 length: 16 amino acids. Germline loops: CDR1 SGDLS, CDR2 YYNGEE. V was trimmed by 3 bases and J by 5 bases, leaving 15 bases between them. CDR3 residues: CASSDGNSFHNSPLHF. CDR3 nucleotide sequence: TGTGCCAGCAGCGACGGAAACAGTTTCCATAATTCACCCCTCCACTTT.

The chain is built from TRBV29-1 and TRBJ2-7, with a possible D match to TRBD2 (5 bases). The germline CDR1 and CDR2 sequences are SQVTM and ANQGSEA. The CDR3 runs to 11 residues. The CDR3 loop is CSSTLRDEQYF. The CDR3 nucleotides are TGCAGTAGTACCTTGAGGGACGAGCAGTACTTC.

The chain joins TRBV24-1 to TRBJ2-1, with D possibly TRBD2 on 6 matching bases. The V gene lost 2 bases and the J gene lost 0 bases, with 10 bases spanning the gap. Germline V CDR1 and CDR2: KGHDR, SFDVKD. The length of the CDR3 is 16 residues. DNA for the CDR3: TGTGCCACCAGTGATTGGACTACCAGCTCCTACAATGAGCAGTTCTTC. This encodes CATSDWTTSSYNEQFF.

Ten or more counts support this clonotype. CDR3 in DNA: TGTGCCAGCAGCTCCGGGACAGATCCCTTGGAGCAGTACTTC. Translation gives CASSSGTDPLEQYF. The V call is TRBV5-4, the J call TRBJ2-7, with 7 positions matching TRBD1. V lost 3 bases to trimming and J lost 7 bases; unmatched junction nucleotides: 10. Germline assignment: CDR1 SGHNT and CDR2 YYREEE (reference sequence). The CDR3 runs to 14 residues.

The gene calls are TRBV5-1 and TRBJ2-3; unclear D gene. Germline loops: CDR1 SGHRS, CDR2 YFSETQ. The V end lost 3 bases, the J end lost 0 bases, and 11 bases lay between the germline ends. The CDR3 runs 15 residues. CDR3 coding DNA: TGCGCCAGCAGCTCAGCACAGATGAGCACAGATACGCAGTATTTT. It specifies CASSSAQMSTDTQYF.

The chain joins TRBV4-3 to TRBJ2-7; TRBD1 matches 11 bases. From germline, CDR1 is LGHNA and CDR2 YSLEER. The CDR3 consists of 15 residues. V lost 4 bases to trimming and J lost 2 bases; unmatched junction nucleotides: 4. CDR3 coding DNA: TGCGCCAGCAGCCTTGGGACAGGGGGTGCCTACGAGCAGTACTTC. This translates into CASSLGTGGAYEQYF.

With respect to this clonotype: Relative to the germline gene, one junction end is altered; a read error may explain this. The CDR3 loop reads CASSRCGGLGETRYF. The CDR3, as DNA: TGTGCCAGCAGCCGATGCGGGGGGCTGGGGGAGACCCGGTACTTC. V and J are TRBV14 and TRBJ2-5; 8 bases match TRBD2. CDR3 length: 15 amino acids. CDR1 and CDR2 (germline): SGHDN, FVKESK.

The J gene is TRBJ1-4, the V gene TRBV7-2; D gene unclear. CDR3 length: 15 amino acids. V was pared by 1 base and J by 0 bases, with 6 bases between. CDR1 and CDR2 from the germline V gene are SGHTA and FQGNSA. CDR3 DNA sequence: TGTGCCAGCAGCTTAGACTTCGCAACTAATGAAAAACTGTTTTTT. This encodes CASSLDFATNEKLFF.

The chain is built from TRBV6-5 and TRBJ2-7; the D is unclear. This CDR3 contains 15 residues. Per the germline V gene, CDR1 is MNHEY and CDR2 is SVGAGI. The V and J ends lost 0 bases and 2 bases respectively, with 11 bases between them. The CDR3 DNA sequence: TGTGCCAGCAGTTACTCGAATGGGATTACCTACGAGCAGTACTTC. Its protein is CASSYSNGITYEQYF.

In regard to this clonotype: Mismatch with germline at one junction end may stem from a read error. V is TRBV24-1 and J is TRBJ1-2; TRBD1 is a possible D gene (6 bases). CDR3 size: 17 residues. CDR1 is KGHDR, CDR2 SFDVKD, per germline. CDR3 protein: CASSYRDTGESGYGYTF. CDR3 DNA: TGTGCCAGCAGTTACAGGGACACCGGGGAGTCGGGCTATGGCTACACCTTC.

DNA of the CDR3: TGTGCCAGCAGTTTAGGGGACGGGCATGGCTACACCTTC. Its translation: CASSLGDGHGYTF. J is TRBJ1-2 and V is TRBV12-3 or TRBV12-4; possibly TRBD1 for D (5 bases). The CDR3 consists of 13 residues. V was cut by 1 base and J by 6 bases, with 9 bases left in between.

The rearrangement joins TRBV20-1 to TRBJ2-7; perhaps TRBD1 as D (5 bases). V dropped 3 bases and J dropped 2 bases, with 8 bases sitting between them. From germline, CDR1 is DFQATT and CDR2 SNEGSKA (reference sequence). The CDR3 extends over 12 amino acids. The CDR3 region is CSARGPPYEQYF. The CDR3 nucleotides are TGCAGTGCTAGGGGGCCCCCCTACGAGCAGTACTTC.

The chain joins TRBV5-1 to TRBJ2-7, with 10 bases identical to TRBD2. V shed 0 bases, J shed 7 bases, and the junction held 4 bases outside the gene matches. Germline loops: CDR1 SGHRS, CDR2 YFSETQ. This CDR3 contains 14 residues. CDR3 sequence (DNA): TGCGCCAGCAGCTTGGGCGCTAGCGGGGGTGAGCAGTACTTC. This sequence encodes CASSLGASGGEQYF.